This T cell receptor (beta chain) was captured by sequencing in a study of T cell responses to AZD1222 COVID-19 vaccine. General study results and limits: Spike-specific TCRs gained breadth and depth after people received two AZD1222 doses. Just six AZD1222 recipients were seropositive at baseline. The donors showed a predominance of white British ancestry and of females, with possible underestimation of clonal diversity. Vaccine-associated CD4 TCRs ranged over spike, dominating at 160-218 and 743-854.

The table came from immunoSEQ multiplex PCR; TCRdb's copy has only in-frame clones and leaves some out. The table shows about 150,000 clones, with 90% occurring only once. About this clone: The antigen remains undetermined.

There are 14 residues in the CDR3. Germline assignment: CDR1 LNHDA and CDR2 SQIVND (reference sequence). With 5 bases removed from V and 8 bases from J, the gap between germline ends came to 16 bases. This receptor was taken from an adult who received the AZD1222 COVID-19 vaccine. This chain links TRBV19 with TRBJ2-1, with D perhaps TRBD1 (5 bases). The source material was peripheral blood, sampled 28 days after the second AZD1222 dose. CDR3 protein: CASSLGAGLDEQFF. In DNA, the CDR3 is TGTGCCAGTAGTCTTGGGGCAGGGCTCGATGAGCAGTTCTTC.